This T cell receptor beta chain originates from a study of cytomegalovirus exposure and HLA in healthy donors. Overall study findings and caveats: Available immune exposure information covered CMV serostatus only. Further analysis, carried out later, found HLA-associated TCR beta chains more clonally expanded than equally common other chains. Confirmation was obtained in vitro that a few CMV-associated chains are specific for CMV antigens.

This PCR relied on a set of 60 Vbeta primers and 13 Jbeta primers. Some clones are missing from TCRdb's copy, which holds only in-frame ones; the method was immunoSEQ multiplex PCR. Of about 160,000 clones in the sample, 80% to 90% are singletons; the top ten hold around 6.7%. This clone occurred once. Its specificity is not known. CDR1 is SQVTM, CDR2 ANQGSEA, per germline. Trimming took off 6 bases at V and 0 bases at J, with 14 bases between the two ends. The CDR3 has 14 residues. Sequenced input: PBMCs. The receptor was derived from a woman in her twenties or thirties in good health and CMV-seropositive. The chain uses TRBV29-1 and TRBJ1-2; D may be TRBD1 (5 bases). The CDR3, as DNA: TGCAGCGTGGGGGGGGTGGTGACTAACTATGGCTACACCTTC. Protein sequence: CSVGGVVTNYGYTF.